The 13 T cell receptor beta chains below all came from one sample that was sequenced in a study of cytotoxic CD8 clonotypes in ibrutinib-treated CLL. Sequencing was performed with immunoSEQ multiplex PCR; in TCRdb, only in-frame clones are kept and a portion is missing. The sample records some 140,000 clones, approximately 90% being singletons. The starting material was PBMCs, obtained after 12 months of ibrutinib treatment. Source of these receptors: a human donor with chronic lymphocytic leukemia.

The chain carries TRBV5-4 and TRBJ2-3; the match to TRBD2 covers 10 bases. The V and J ends lost 4 bases and 4 bases, in that order; junction bases with no gene match: 6. There are 15 residues in the CDR3. Germline loops: CDR1 SGHNT, CDR2 YYREEE (reference sequence). CDR3 residues: CASSLGLAEADTQYF. CDR3 nucleotide sequence: TGTGCCAGCAGCCTCGGACTAGCGGAAGCAGATACGCAGTATTTT. Looking up the rest from reference TRBV5-4 and TRBJ2-3 gives the full variable domain: ETGVTQSPTHLIKTRGQQVTLRCSSQSGHNTVSWYQQALGQGPQFIFQYYREEENGRGNFPPRFSGLQFPNYSSELNVNALELDDSALYLCASSLGLAEADTQYFGPGTRLTVL.

This rearrangement joins TRBV7-9 to TRBJ2-7, with D possibly matching TRBD2 (6 bases). The CDR3 totals 11 residues. The germline V gene encodes CDR1 SEHNR and CDR2 FQNEAQ (reference sequence). V lost 8 bases and J lost 1, with 6 bases in between. CDR3 nucleotide sequence: TGTGCCAGCGGGGGGTCCTACGAGCAGTACTTC. This translates into CASGGSYEQYF.

This chain uses TRBV7-2 with TRBJ1-1; D not certain. The CDR3 extends over 13 amino acids. V was clipped by 7 bases and J by 0 bases, with 9 bases between them. From germline, CDR1 is SGHTA and CDR2 FQGNSA. The CDR3: CASTGRMNTEAFF. The CDR3 nucleotides are TGTGCCAGCACCGGCCGCATGAACACTGAAGCTTTCTTT.

The chain recombines TRBV5-1 with TRBJ1-1, with D possibly matching TRBD1 (5 bases). The CDR3 loop spans 14 amino acids. With 2 bases removed from V and 5 bases from J, the gap between germline ends came to 13 bases. Germline V gene lookup returns CDR1 SGHRS and CDR2 YFSETQ. CDR3 nucleotides: TGCGCCAGCAGCTTCCGGGACCCAGGGACTGAAGCTTTCTTT. It specifies CASSFRDPGTEAFF.

This chain links TRBV27 with TRBJ2-7; tentatively, D is TRBD1 (5 bases). Germline assignment: CDR1 MNHEY and CDR2 SMNVEV (reference sequence). The ends were cut back, 6 bases at V and 2 bases at J, with 11 bases in the middle. The CDR3 is made up of 13 amino acids. This chain's CDR3 is CASSITGTYEQYF. The CDR3 nucleotides read TGTGCCAGCAGCATAACAGGAACCTACGAGCAGTACTTC.

The chain is built from TRBV18 and TRBJ2-3, with D perhaps TRBD1 (5 bases). This CDR3 region has 15 residues. V gave up 1 base and J gave up 2 bases, with 10 bases separating them. Germline CDR1 is KGHSH and CDR2 is LQKENI. The CDR3 sequence: CASSPQGKTTDTQYF. CDR3 DNA sequence: TGTGCCAGCTCACCACAGGGGAAGACCACAGATACGCAGTATTTT.

The chain is built from TRBV19 and TRBJ2-2; D gene unclear. CDR3 size: 13 residues. V shed 7 bases and J shed 1 base, with 7 bases lying between them. CDR1 is LNHDA, CDR2 SQIVND, per germline (reference sequence). The CDR3 DNA follows: TGTGCCAGTATGTCGAGGAACACCGGGGAGCTGTTTTTT. Protein product: CASMSRNTGELFF.

The chain carries TRBV4-1 and TRBJ1-5; 8 bases match TRBD1. V dropped 3 bases and J dropped 5; count of bases not matched to a gene: 6. CDR3 length: 15 residues. Germline V lookup: CDR1 MGHRA, CDR2 YSYEKL. DNA for the CDR3: TGCGCCAGCAGCCAGACGGACAGGGTGGATCAGCCCCAGCATTTT. Protein sequence: CASSQTDRVDQPQHF.

V gene TRBV27 combines with J gene TRBJ1-1, with D unresolved. Germline CDR1 MNHEY, CDR2 SMNVEV (reference sequence). V lost 3 bases to trimming and J lost 5 bases, with 13 bases between them. The CDR3 spans 14 residues. CDR3 bases: TGTGCCAGCAGTTTCGAGGGTGGGAGAACTGAAGCTTTCTTT. This gives the protein CASSFEGGRTEAFF.

The rearrangement links TRBV9 to TRBJ2-1; no clear D. Trimming left V 0 bases short and J 2 bases short, with 9 bases between. Per germline, CDR1 SGDLS and CDR2 YYNGEE. This CDR3 region has 15 residues. The CDR3 coding sequence is TGTGCCAGCAGCGTAGGTGAGTTTCCCTACAATGAGCAGTTCTTC. Its protein is CASSVGEFPYNEQFF.

In this sample, this clone turned up a few times. This chain connects TRBV19 to TRBJ2-7; D tentatively reads TRBD1 or TRBD2 (5 bases each). Germline values: CDR1 LNHDA, CDR2 SQIVND (reference sequence). Between the trimmed V and J ends, which lost 2 bases and 5 bases, there was a span of 7 bases. The CDR3 contains 12 residues. CDR3 sequence reads: CASSIRGDEQYF. The CDR3 nucleotides read TGTGCCAGTAGTATAAGGGGAGACGAGCAGTACTTC.

This chain connects TRBV7-2 to TRBJ2-1; possibly TRBD1 or TRBD2 for D (5 bases each). This CDR3 contains 16 residues. Trimming stripped 7 bases from V and 2 bases from J, with 18 bases between. CDR1 and CDR2 (germline): SGHTA, FQGNSA. CDR3 protein: CASIKTPGTTYNEQFF. CDR3 DNA sequence: TGTGCCAGCATCAAGACCCCAGGGACCACCTACAATGAGCAGTTCTTC. The complete variable domain, with remaining parts taken from reference TRBV7-2 and TRBJ2-1, reads GAGVSQSPSNKVTEKGKDVELRCDPISGHTALYWYRQSLGQGLEFLIYFQGNSAPDKSGLPSDRFSAERTGGSVSTLTIQRTQQEDSAVYLCASIKTPGTTYNEQFFGPGTRLTVL.

The chain is built from TRBV5-4 and TRBJ2-3; D is possibly TRBD2 (5 bases). The CDR3 spans 14 residues. Germline V gene sequence: CDR1 SGHNT, CDR2 YYREEE (reference sequence). V gave up 4 bases and J gave up 4 bases, with 13 bases separating them. Here the CDR3 DNA reads TGTGCCAGCAGCAACAAGCAAGCGGCAGATACGCAGTATTTT. Protein sequence: CASSNKQAADTQYF.